In its sample, the clone carrying this TCR beta chain was seen a few times. The RNA, about 0.45 to 1 ug, was put through reverse transcription using random hexamers. The method of amplification for TCR beta CDR3 was immunoSEQ multiplex PCR, covering 54 Vbeta and 13 Jbeta. TCRdb called the immunoSEQ multiplex PCR reads again in MiXCR, with one record for every CDR3 protein. The sample lists about 140,000 distinct CDR3 sequences; about 95% were seen once. Germline lookup yields CDR1 SGHAT and CDR2 FQNNGV. The CDR3 has 14 amino acids. Trimming removed 7 bases at V and 4 bases at J, with 16 bases between. The data originate from a study of CD8 T cells in Susac syndrome. Recently defined diagnostic criteria for definite or probable disease were fulfilled by Susac syndrome patients.

The material sequenced was CD4+ T cells from PBMCs. The receptor's source is a human donor with Susac syndrome. This chain links TRBV11-2 with TRBJ2-5; D assignment may be TRBD1 or TRBD2 (5 bases each). The DNA for the CDR3 is TGTGCCAGCAACCGTCCGGGGCGGAGAGAGACCCAGTACTTC. This codes for CASNRPGRRETQYF. Drawing the rest from reference TRBV11-2 and TRBJ2-5, the complete variable domain is EAGVAQSPRYKIIEKRQSVAFWCNPISGHATLYWYQQILGQGPKLLIQFQNNGVVDDSQLPKDRFSAERLKGVDSTLKIQPAKLEDSAVYLCASNRPGRRETQYFGPGTRLLVL.